This T cell receptor (beta chain) was identified in a study of blood T cell repertoires in COVID-19. On the study more broadly: Sites in the United States, Italy and Spain provided acute and convalescent COVID-19 samples.

CDR1 KGHSH and CDR2 LQKENI come from the germline V gene. The ends lost 3 bases at V and 4 bases at J; junction bases unmatched: 12. The length of the CDR3 is 17 residues. Method: immunoSEQ multiplex PCR; TCRdb's copy keeps in-frame clones and lacks some. The data contain some 300,000 clones, around 90% of them seen just once; the ten biggest clones take up around 2.1%. Sequences were obtained from peripheral blood. The genes are TRBV18 and TRBJ1-3, with TRBD1 matching 7 bases. The clonotype was recovered from a man in his late teens or twenties with active or convalescent COVID-19. CDR3 loop: CASSPSQGGAFGNTIYF. The CDR3 DNA follows: TGTGCCAGCTCACCGAGTCAAGGGGGCGCGTTCGGAAACACCATATATTTT.